The clone carrying this TCR beta chain has only one observation. This record comes from a study of shared T cell receptors in the human thymus. This CDR3 comprises 14 residues. The germline gives CDR1 MNHNY, CDR2 SVGAGI (reference sequence). The junction had 5 bases not matched to a gene; V was cut back by 6 bases and J by 4 bases. Data came from immunoSEQ multiplex PCR; TCRdb stores just in-frame clones and leaves some out. The data hold 450,000 to 650,000 clones, with more than 75% observed a single time. These data also featured in a second study, about human thymus T cells. This second study notes: Thymus specimens were resections from corrective heart surgery. Thymic and blood repertoires showed apparently biased V and J gene usage. Thymic repertoires overlap heavily among unrelated individuals, related research has reported.

Sequences were obtained from thymocytes. The clonotype was recovered from a boy less than two years old with a congenital heart defect. The chain recombines TRBV6-6 with TRBJ1-5; 8 nucleotides line up with TRBD1. CDR3 residues: CASRDRDRNQPQHF. DNA for the CDR3: TGTGCCAGCAGAGACCGGGACAGGAATCAGCCCCAGCATTTT.